The 8 T cell receptor beta chains given below trace back to one sample, sequenced in a study of vaccination effects on CD4 cells after COVID-19. Here immunoSEQ multiplex PCR was the method, and the copy in TCRdb shows in-frame clones only, minus some. Of around 49,000 clones detected, about 68% appear once; the ten largest clones hold approximately 29%. No antigen is known for these receptors. Under the ViraFEST assay, PBMC were stimulated with viral peptide pools so that antigen-specific CD4+ T cells expanded. Sequencing was performed afterwards. After around ten days in culture, the CD4+ T cells were isolated. This individual contracted SARS-CoV-2 between March and December 2020, as verified by PCR. The sample in question was CD4+ T cells from PBMCs cultured with a peptide pool, obtained before COVID-19 vaccination. These receptor sequences come from a human donor who had a prior SARS-CoV-2 infection.

The genes are TRBV20-1 and TRBJ2-1; 7 bases agree with TRBD2. With 3 bases clipped from V and 0 bases from J, the junction kept 2 bases outside the gene matches. Germline V gives CDR1 DFQATT, CDR2 SNEGSKA (reference sequence). The CDR3 totals 14 residues. The CDR3 here is CSASKRGSYNEQFF. The CDR3 nucleotides are TGCAGTGCTAGTAAGCGGGGCTCCTACAATGAGCAGTTCTTC.

The sample holds one count of this clone. As DNA, the CDR3 is TGTGCCAGTAGTATTTGGGCTAGCGGGAGAGTTAAGCAGTATTTT. Translated: CASSIWASGRVKQYF. The chain is built from TRBV19 and TRBJ2-3; 10 bases are a match to TRBD2. This CDR3 is built from 15 residues. V dropped 3 bases and J dropped 11; count of bases not matched to a gene: 11. Germline CDR1 reads LNHDA; CDR2 reads SQIVND (reference sequence). Drawing the rest from reference TRBV19 and TRBJ2-3, the complete variable domain is DGGITQSPKYLFRKEGQNVTLSCEQNLNHDAMYWYRQDPGQGLRLIYYSQIVNDFQKGDIAEGYSVSREKKESFPLTVTSAQKNPTAFYLCASSIWASGRVKQYFGPGTRLTVL.

CDR3 in DNA: TGTGCCAGCAGTGAAGACAGCCACACAGATACGCAGTATTTT. Its protein is CASSEDSHTDTQYF. The chain carries TRBV2 and TRBJ2-3, with D unclear. This CDR3 comprises 14 residues. The V and J ends lost 1 base and 2 bases respectively, with 7 bases between them. The V gene's germline CDR1 is SNHLY and CDR2 FYNNEI.

This CDR3 reads CASSVAIGPGADTQYF. Written as DNA, the CDR3 is TGTGCCAGCAGCGTAGCGATCGGGCCGGGGGCAGATACGCAGTATTTT. This rearrangement joins TRBV9 to TRBJ2-3, with D perhaps TRBD2 (6 bases). Germline V gene lookup returns CDR1 SGDLS and CDR2 YYNGEE. Trimming left V 0 bases short and J 4 bases short, with 15 bases between. This CDR3 spans 16 amino acids.

This chain connects TRBV19 to TRBJ2-5; 7 nucleotides agree with TRBD1. Trimming at V came to 7 bases and at J to 2 bases, leaving 7 bases not matched to a gene. Germline values: CDR1 LNHDA, CDR2 SQIVND (reference sequence). The CDR3 totals 14 residues. Written as DNA, the CDR3 is TGTGCCAGTAAACAGGGGATAGGGCAAGAGACCCAGTACTTC. Protein sequence: CASKQGIGQETQYF.

CDR3: CASSTDRGDTQYF. CDR3 coding DNA: TGTGCCAGCAGTACAGACAGGGGGGATACGCAGTATTTT. The genes are TRBV6-5 and TRBJ2-3; 9 bases match TRBD1. The CDR3 is made up of 13 amino acids. Per the germline V gene, CDR1 is MNHEY and CDR2 is SVGAGI. Trimming removed 5 bases from V and 6 bases from J; junction bases left unmatched: 3.

This rearrangement joins TRBV10-3 to TRBJ2-1; D is unclear. Germline CDR1 ENHRY, CDR2 SYGVKD. The V gene lost 0 bases and the J gene lost 3 bases, with 18 bases spanning the gap. The CDR3 covers 18 residues. CDR3 DNA: TGTGCCATCAGTGAGTCGACTCCGGACGCAGAATACTACAATGAGCAGTTCTTC. It specifies CAISESTPDAEYYNEQFF.

This chain links TRBV3-1 (or the pseudogene TRBV3-2) with TRBJ2-2; 7 nucleotides line up with TRBD2. The CDR3 is 15 residues long. Germline loops: CDR1 LGHDT, CDR2 YNNKEL (reference sequence). Trimming took 6 bases from V and 6 from J; bases not matched to a gene: 10. The CDR3 region is CASSRIQAGAGELFF. The CDR3 DNA reads TGTGCCAGCAGTCGGATCCAGGCGGGGGCCGGGGAGCTGTTTTTT.